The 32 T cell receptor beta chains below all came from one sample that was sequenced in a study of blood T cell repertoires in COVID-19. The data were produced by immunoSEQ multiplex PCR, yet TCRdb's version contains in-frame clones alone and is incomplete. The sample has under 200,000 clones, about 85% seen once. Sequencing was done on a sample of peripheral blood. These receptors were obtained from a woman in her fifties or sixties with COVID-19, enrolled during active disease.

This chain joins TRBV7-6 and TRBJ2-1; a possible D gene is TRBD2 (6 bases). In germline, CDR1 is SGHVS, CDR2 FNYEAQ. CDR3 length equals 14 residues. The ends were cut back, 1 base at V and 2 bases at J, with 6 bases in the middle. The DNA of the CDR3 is TGTGCCAGCAGCTTAGGACTAGCCTACAATGAGCAGTTCTTC. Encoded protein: CASSLGLAYNEQFF. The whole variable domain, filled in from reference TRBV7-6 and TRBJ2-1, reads GAGVSQSPRYKVTKRGQDVALRCDPISGHVSLYWYRQALGQGPEFLTYFNYEAQQDKSGLPNDRFSAERPEGSISTLTIQRTEQRDSAMYRCASSLGLAYNEQFFGPGTRLTVL.

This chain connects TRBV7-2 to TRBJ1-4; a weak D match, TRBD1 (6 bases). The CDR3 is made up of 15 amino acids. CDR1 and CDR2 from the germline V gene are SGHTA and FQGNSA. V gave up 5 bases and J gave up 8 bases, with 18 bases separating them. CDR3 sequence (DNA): TGTGCCAGCAGCCTTCTAGGACAGCCAGGGGAAAAACTGTTTTTT. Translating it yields CASSLLGQPGEKLFF.

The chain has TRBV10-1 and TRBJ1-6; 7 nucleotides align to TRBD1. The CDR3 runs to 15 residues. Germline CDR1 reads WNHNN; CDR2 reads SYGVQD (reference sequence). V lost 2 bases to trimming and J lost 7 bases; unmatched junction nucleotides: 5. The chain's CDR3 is CASSEIAGGNSPLHF. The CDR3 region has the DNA TGCGCCAGCAGTGAGATCGCAGGGGGAAATTCACCCCTCCACTTT.

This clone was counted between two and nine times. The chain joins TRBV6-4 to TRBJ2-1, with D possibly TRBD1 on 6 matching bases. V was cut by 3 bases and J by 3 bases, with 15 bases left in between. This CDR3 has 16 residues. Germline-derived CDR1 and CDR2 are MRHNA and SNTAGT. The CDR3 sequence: CASSEQTGTHYNEQFF. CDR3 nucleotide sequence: TGTGCCAGCAGTGAACAAACCGGGACACACTACAATGAGCAGTTCTTC.

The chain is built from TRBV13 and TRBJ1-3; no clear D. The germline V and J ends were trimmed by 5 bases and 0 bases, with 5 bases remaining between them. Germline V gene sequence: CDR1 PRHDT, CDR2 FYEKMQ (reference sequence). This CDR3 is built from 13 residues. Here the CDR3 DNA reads TGTGCCAGCAGCCACAGCTCTGGAAACACCATATATTTT. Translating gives CASSHSSGNTIYF.

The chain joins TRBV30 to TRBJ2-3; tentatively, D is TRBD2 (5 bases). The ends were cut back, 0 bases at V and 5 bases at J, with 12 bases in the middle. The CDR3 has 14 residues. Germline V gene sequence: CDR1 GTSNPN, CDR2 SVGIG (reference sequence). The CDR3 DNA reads TGTGCCTGGAGTGTTCGGCTTCGGGGAGATACGCAGTATTTT. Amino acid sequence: CAWSVRLRGDTQYF.

This chain's CDR3 is CASSPRRSLNTEAFF. The CDR3 nucleotides are TGTGCCAGCAGTCCCCGGCGGTCCCTGAACACTGAAGCTTTCTTT. The chain couples TRBV6-5 to TRBJ1-1; D gene ambiguous. Germline V gene sequence: CDR1 MNHEY, CDR2 SVGAGI. V was pared by 5 bases and J by 0 bases, with 13 bases between. The CDR3 contains 15 residues.

The CDR3 sequence: CASSVRSGLAGGPDTQYF. Here the CDR3 DNA reads TGTGCCAGCAGCGTAAGATCGGGGCTAGCGGGGGGCCCGGATACGCAGTATTTT. V is TRBV9 and J is TRBJ2-3; 11 nucleotides match TRBD2. The CDR3 is 18 residues long. Germline V gene lookup returns CDR1 SGDLS and CDR2 YYNGEE. J gave up 6 bases and V 1 base, and 13 bases lay outside the gene matches.

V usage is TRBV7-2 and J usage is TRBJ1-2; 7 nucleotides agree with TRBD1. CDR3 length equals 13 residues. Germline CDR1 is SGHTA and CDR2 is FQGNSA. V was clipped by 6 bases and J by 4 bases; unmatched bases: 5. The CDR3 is CASSPRQGYGYTF. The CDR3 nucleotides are TGTGCCAGCAGTCCCCGACAGGGCTATGGCTACACCTTC.

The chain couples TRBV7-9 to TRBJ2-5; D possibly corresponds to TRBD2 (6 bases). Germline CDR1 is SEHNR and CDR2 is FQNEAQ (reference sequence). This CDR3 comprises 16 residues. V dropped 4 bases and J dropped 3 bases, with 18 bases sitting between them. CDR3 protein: CASSSSAGSVKETQYF. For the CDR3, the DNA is TGTGCCAGCAGCTCGTCCGCGGGGAGTGTAAAAGAGACCCAGTACTTC.

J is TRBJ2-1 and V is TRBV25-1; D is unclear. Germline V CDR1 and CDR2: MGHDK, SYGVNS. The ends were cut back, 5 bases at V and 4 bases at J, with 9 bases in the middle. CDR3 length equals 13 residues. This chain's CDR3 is CASSLQYYNEQFF. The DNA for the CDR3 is TGTGCCAGCAGTCTCCAGTATTACAATGAGCAGTTCTTC. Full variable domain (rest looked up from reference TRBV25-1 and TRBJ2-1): EADIYQTPRYLVIGTGKKITLECSQTMGHDKMYWYQQDPGMELHLIHYSYGVNSTEKGDLSSESTVSRIRTEHFPLTLESARPSHTSQYLCASSLQYYNEQFFGPGTRLTVL.

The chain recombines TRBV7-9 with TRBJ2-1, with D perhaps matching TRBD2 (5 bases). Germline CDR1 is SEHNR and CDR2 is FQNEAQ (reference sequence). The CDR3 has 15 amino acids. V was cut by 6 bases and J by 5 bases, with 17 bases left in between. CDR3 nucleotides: TGTGCCAGCAGTGAGCTTGGGCTGAGGGACAATGAGCAGTTCTTC. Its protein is CASSELGLRDNEQFF.

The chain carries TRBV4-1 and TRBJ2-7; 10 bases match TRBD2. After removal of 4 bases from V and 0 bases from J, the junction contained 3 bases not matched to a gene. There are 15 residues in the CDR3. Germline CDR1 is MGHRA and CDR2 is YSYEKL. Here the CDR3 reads CASSLSGGGSYEQYF. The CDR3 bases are TGCGCCAGCAGCCTCAGCGGGGGGGGCTCCTACGAGCAGTACTTC.

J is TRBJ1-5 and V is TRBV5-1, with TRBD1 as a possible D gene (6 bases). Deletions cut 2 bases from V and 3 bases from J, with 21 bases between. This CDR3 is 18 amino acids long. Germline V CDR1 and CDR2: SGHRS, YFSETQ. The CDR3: CASSFPPTGRRHNQPQHF. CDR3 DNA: TGCGCCAGCAGCTTCCCACCCACAGGGAGACGGCACAATCAGCCCCAGCATTTT. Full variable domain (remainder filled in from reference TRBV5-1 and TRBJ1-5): KAGVTQTPRYLIKTRGQQVTLSCSPISGHRSVSWYQQTPGQGLQFLFEYFSETQRNKGNFPGRFSGRQFSNSRSEMNVSTLELGDSALYLCASSFPPTGRRHNQPQHFGDGTRLSIL.

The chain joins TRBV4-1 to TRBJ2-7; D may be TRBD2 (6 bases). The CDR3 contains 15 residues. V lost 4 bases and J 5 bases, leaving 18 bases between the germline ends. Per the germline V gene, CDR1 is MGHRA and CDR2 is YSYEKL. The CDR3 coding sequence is TGCGCCAGCAGCCCGGGACTCCGGCCGGGGGACGAGCAGTACTTC. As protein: CASSPGLRPGDEQYF.

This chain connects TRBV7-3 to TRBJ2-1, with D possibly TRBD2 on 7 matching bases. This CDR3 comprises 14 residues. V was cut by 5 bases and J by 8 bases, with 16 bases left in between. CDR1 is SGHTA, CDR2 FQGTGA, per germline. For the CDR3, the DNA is TGTGCCAGCAGCCGTCTCCTAGGGGGGGATGAGCAGTTCTTC. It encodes CASSRLLGGDEQFF. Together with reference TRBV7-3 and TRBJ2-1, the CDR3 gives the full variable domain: GAGVSQTPSNKVTEKGKYVELRCDPISGHTALYWYRQSLGQGPEFLIYFQGTGAADDSGLPNDRFFAVRPEGSVSTLKIQRTERGDSAVYLCASSRLLGGDEQFFGPGTRLTVL.

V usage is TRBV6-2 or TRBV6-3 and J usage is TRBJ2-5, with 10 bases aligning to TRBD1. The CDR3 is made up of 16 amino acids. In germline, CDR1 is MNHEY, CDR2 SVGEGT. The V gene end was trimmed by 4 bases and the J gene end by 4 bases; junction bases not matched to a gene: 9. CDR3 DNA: TGTGCCAGCAGTTCCGAGGGGACAGGGGCACGAGAGACCCAGTACTTC. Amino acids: CASSSEGTGARETQYF.

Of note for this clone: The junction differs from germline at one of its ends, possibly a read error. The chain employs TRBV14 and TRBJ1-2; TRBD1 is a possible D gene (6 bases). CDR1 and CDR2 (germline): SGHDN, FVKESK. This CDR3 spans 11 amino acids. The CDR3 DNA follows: TGTGCCAGCAGCAAAGGGGGACTTCTCAGCTTC. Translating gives CASSKGGLLSF.

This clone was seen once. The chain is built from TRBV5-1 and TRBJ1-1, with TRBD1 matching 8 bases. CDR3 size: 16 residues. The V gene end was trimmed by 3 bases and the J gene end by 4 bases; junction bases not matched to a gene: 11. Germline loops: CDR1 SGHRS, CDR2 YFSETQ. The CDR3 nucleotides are TGCGCCAGCAGCTCGCCGGACGGACAGGGTGGCACTGAAGCTTTCTTT. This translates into CASSSPDGQGGTEAFF.

The CDR3 nucleotides read TGTGCCATCAGTGAGTCGGAAAAAAGGCTAGCCTCAGATACGCAGTATTTT. As protein: CAISESEKRLASDTQYF. This sequence joins TRBV10-3 and TRBJ2-3; weak D call: TRBD2 (5 bases). V was cut by 0 bases and J by 4 bases, with 17 bases left in between. The CDR3 totals 17 residues. Germline lookup yields CDR1 ENHRY and CDR2 SYGVKD.

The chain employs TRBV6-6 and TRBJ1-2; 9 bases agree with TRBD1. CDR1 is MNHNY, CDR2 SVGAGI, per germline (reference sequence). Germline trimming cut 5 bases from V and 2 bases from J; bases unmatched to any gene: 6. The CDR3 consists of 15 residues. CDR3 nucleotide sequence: TGTGCCAGCAGTGGAACAGGGGGCGCGAACTATGGCTACACCTTC. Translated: CASSGTGGANYGYTF.

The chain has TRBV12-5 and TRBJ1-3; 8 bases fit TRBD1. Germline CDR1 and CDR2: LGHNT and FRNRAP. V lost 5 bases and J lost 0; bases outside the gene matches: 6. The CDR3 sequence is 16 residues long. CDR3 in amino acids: CASGNPTGGSGNTIYF. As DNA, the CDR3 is TGTGCTAGTGGTAACCCCACAGGGGGCTCTGGAAACACCATATATTTT.

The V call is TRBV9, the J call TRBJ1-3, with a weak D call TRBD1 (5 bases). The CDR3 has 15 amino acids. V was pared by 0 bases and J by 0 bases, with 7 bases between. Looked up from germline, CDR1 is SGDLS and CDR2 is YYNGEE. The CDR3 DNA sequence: TGTGCCAGCAGCGTAGGACAGAGCTCTGGAAACACCATATATTTT. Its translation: CASSVGQSSGNTIYF.

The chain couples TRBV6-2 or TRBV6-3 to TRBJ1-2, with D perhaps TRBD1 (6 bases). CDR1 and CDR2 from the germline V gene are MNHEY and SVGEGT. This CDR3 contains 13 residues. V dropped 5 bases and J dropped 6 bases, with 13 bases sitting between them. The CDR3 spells CASSPSNRDGYTF. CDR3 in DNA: TGTGCCAGCAGTCCAAGTAACAGGGATGGCTACACCTTC.

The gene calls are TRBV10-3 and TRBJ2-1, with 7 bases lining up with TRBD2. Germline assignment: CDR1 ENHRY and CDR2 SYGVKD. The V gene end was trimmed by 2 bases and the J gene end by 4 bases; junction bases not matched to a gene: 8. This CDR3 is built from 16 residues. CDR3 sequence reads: CAISEKRSGAYNEQFF. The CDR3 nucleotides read TGTGCCATCAGTGAGAAAAGAAGCGGGGCATACAATGAGCAGTTCTTC.

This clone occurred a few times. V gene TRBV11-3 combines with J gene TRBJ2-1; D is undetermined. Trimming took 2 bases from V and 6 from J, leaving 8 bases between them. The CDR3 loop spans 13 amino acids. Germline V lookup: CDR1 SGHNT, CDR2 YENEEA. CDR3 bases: TGTGCCAGCAGCTTACAGGTCTCCAATGAGCAGTTCTTC. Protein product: CASSLQVSNEQFF.

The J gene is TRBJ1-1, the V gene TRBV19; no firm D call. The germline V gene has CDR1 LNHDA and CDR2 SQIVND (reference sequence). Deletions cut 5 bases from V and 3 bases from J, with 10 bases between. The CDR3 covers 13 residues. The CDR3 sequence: CASSYNPDTEAFF. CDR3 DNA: TGTGCCAGTAGTTACAACCCTGACACTGAAGCTTTCTTT.

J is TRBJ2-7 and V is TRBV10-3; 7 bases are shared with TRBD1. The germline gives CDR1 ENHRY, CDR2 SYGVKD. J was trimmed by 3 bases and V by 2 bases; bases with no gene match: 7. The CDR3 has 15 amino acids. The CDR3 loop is CAISETRGILYEQYF. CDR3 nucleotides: TGTGCCATCAGTGAGACCAGGGGGATACTCTACGAGCAGTACTTC.

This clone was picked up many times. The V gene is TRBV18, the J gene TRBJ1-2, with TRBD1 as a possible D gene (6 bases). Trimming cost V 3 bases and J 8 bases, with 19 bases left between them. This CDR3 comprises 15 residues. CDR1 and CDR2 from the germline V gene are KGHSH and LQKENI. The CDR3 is CASSPIPRGASGYTF. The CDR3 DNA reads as TGTGCCAGCTCACCTATCCCGCGGGGGGCGTCCGGCTACACCTTC.

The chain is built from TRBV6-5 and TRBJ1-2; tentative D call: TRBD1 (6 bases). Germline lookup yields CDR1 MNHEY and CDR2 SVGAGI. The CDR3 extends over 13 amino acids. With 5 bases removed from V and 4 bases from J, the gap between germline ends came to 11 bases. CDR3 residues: CASSTGTFYGYTF. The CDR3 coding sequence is TGTGCCAGCAGTACCGGGACATTCTATGGCTACACCTTC.

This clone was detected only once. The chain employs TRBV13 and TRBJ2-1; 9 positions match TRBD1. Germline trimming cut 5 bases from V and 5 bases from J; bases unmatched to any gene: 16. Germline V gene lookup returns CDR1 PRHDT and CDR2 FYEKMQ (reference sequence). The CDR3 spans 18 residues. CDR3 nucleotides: TGTGCCAGCAGCGCCGGGACAGGGTTAAGACAGGACAACAATGAGCAGTTCTTC. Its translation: CASSAGTGLRQDNNEQFF.

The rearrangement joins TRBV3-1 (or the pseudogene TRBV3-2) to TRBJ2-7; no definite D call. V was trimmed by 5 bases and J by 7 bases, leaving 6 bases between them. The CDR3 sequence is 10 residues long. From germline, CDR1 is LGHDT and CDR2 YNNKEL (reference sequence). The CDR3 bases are TGTGCCAGCAGCTCCCGGGAGCAGTACTTC. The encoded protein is CASSSREQYF.